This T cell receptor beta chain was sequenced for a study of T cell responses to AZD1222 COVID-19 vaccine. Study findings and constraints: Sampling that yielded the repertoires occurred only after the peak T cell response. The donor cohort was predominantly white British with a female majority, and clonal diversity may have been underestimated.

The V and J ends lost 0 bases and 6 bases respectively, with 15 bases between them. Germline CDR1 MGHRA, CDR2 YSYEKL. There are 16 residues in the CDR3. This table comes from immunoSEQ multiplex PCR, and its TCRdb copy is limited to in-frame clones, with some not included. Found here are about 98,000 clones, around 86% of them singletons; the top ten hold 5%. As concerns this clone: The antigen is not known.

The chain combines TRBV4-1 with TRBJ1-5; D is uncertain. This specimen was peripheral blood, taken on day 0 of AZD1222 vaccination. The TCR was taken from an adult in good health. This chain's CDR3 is CASSQEPATVSQPQHF. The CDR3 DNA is TGCGCCAGCAGCCAAGAACCGGCAACCGTCAGTCAGCCCCAGCATTTT.